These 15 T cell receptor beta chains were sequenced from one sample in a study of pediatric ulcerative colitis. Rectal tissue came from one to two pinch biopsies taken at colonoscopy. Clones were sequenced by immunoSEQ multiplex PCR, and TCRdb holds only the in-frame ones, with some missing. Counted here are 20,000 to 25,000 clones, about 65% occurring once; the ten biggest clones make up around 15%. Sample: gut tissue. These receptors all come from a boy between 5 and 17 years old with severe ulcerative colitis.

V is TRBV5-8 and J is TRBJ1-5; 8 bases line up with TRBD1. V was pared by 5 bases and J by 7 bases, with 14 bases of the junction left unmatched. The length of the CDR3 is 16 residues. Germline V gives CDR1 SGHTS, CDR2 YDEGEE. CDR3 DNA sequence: TGTGCCAGCAGACTGACAGGGGCAAGGGTCGGGCAGCCCCAGCATTTT. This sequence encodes CASRLTGARVGQPQHF.

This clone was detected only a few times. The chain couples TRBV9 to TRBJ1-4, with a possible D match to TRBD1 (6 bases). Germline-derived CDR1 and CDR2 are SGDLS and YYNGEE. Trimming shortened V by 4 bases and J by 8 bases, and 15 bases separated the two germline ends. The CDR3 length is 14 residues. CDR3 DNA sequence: TGTGCCAGCAGCAAACCAGGGGTACGGGAAAAACTGTTTTTT. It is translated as CASSKPGVREKLFF.

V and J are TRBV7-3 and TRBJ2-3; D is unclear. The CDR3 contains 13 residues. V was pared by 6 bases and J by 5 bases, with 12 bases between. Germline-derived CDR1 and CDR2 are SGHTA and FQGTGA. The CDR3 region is CASSRYAGDTQYF. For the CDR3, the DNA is TGTGCCAGCAGTCGTTACGCAGGAGATACGCAGTATTTT.

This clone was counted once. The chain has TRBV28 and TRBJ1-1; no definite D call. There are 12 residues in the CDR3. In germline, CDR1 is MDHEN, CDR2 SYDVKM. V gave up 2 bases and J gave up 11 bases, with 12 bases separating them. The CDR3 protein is CASSLRPPVAFF. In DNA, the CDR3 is TGTGCCAGCAGTTTAAGGCCCCCGGTGGCTTTCTTT.

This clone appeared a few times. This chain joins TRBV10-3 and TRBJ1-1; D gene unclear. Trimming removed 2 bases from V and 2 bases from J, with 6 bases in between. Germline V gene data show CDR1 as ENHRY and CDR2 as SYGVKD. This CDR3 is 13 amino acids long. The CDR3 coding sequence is TGTGCCATCAGTGAGGGGTTTAACACTGAAGCTTTCTTT. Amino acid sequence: CAISEGFNTEAFF.

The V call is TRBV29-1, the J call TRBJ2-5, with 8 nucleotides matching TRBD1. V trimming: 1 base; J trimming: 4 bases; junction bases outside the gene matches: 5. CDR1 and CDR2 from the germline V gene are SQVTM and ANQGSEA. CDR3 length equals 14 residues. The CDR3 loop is CSVEAGTGLETQYF. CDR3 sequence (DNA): TGCAGCGTTGAAGCCGGGACAGGTCTAGAGACCCAGTACTTC.

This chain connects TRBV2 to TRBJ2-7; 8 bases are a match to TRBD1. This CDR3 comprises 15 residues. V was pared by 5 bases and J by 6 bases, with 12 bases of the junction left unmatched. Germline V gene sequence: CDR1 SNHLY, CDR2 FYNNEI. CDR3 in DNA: TGTGCCAGCAGTCTAACACTGGACAGGGAAGGCGAGCAGTACTTC. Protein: CASSLTLDREGEQYF.

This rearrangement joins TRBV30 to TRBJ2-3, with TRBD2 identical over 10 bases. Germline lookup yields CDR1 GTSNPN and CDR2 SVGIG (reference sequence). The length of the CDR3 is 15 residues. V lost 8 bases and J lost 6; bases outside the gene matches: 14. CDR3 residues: CAHERASGGRDTQYF. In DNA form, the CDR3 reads TGTGCCCATGAGCGGGCTAGCGGGGGAAGGGATACGCAGTATTTT.

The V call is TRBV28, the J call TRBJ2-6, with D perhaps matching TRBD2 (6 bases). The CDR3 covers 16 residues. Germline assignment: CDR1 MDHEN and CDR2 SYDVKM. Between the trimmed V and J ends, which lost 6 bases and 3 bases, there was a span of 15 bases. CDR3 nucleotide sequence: TGTGCCAGCAGGCCTCTACCGGGGGATGGGGCCAACGTCCTGACTTTC. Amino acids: CASRPLPGDGANVLTF.

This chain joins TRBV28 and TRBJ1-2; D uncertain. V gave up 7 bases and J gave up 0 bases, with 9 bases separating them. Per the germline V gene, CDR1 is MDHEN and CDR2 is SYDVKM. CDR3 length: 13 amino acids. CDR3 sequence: CASTGGANYGYTF. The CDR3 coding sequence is TGTGCCAGCACCGGTGGAGCTAACTATGGCTACACCTTC.

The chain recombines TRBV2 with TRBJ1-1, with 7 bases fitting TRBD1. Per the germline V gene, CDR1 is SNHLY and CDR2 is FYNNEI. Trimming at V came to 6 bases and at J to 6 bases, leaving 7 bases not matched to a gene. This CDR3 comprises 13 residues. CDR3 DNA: TGTGCCAGCAGGGGACAGTTGGCTCCTGAAGCTTTCTTT. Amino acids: CASRGQLAPEAFF.

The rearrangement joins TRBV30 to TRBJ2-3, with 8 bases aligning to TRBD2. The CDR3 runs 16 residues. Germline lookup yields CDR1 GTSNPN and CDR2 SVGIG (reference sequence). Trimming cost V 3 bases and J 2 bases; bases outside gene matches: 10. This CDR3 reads CAWSVAGRGVTDTQYF. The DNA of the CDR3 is TGTGCCTGGAGCGTGGCGGGGCGGGGGGTCACAGATACGCAGTATTTT. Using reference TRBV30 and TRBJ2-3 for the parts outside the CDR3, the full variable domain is SQTIHQWPATLVQPVGSPLSLECTVEGTSNPNLYWYRQAAGRGLQLLFYSVGIGQISSEVPQNLSASRPQDRQFILSSKKLLLSDSGFYLCAWSVAGRGVTDTQYFGPGTRLTVL.

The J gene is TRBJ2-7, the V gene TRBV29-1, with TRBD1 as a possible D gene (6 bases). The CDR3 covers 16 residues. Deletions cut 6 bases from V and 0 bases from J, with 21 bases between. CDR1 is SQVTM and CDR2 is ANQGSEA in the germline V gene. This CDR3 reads CSVQDSSTFSSYEQYF. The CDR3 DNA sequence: TGCAGCGTGCAGGACAGCTCTACCTTTAGCTCCTACGAGCAGTACTTC.

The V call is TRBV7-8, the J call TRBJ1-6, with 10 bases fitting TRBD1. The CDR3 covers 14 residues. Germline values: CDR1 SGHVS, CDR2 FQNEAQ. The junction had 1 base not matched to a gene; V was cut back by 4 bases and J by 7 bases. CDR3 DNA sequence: TGTGCCAGCAGCTCGGACAGGGGGAATTCACCCCTCCACTTT. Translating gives CASSSDRGNSPLHF.

The CDR3 loop reads CASSEAGTNYGYTF. The CDR3 nucleotides are TGTGCCAGCAGTGAAGCAGGGACGAACTATGGCTACACCTTC. V and J are TRBV6-1 and TRBJ1-2; tentatively, D is TRBD1 (5 bases). Germline CDR1 is MNHNS and CDR2 is SASEGT. The CDR3 runs to 14 residues. V lost 0 bases to trimming and J lost 2 bases, with 7 bases between them.